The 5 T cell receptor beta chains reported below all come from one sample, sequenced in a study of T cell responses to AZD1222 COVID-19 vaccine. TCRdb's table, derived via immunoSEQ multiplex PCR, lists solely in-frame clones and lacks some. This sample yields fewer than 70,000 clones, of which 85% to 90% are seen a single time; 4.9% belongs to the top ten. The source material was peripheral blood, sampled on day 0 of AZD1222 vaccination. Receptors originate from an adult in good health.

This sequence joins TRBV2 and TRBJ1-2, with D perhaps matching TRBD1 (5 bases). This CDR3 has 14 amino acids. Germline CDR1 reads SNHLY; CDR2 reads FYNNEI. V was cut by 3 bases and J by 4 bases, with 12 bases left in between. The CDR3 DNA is TGTGCCAGCAGTGAGCAGACAGACACCTATGGCTACACCTTC. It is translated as CASSEQTDTYGYTF.

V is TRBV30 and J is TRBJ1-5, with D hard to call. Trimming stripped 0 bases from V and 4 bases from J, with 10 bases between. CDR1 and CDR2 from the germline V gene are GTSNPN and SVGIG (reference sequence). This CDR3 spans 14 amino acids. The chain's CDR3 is CAWSVSSLNQPQHF. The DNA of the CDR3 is TGTGCCTGGAGTGTAAGCAGCCTTAATCAGCCCCAGCATTTT.

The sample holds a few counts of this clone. In DNA, the CDR3 is TGCGCCAGCAGCTTGGACGGAGGAGGCACTGAAGCTTTCTTT. Its protein product is CASSLDGGGTEAFF. The chain carries TRBV5-1 and TRBJ1-1; no firm D call. The CDR3 length is 14 residues. The V gene's germline CDR1 is SGHRS and CDR2 YFSETQ. Between the trimmed V and J ends, which lost 0 bases and 4 bases, there was a span of 10 bases.

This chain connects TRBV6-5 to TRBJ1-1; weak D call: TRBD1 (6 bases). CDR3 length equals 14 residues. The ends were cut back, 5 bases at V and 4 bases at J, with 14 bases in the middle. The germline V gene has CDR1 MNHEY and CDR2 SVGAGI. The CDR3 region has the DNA TGTGCCAGCAGTCCTCTAAGGGGGATCACTGAAGCTTTCTTT. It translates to CASSPLRGITEAFF.

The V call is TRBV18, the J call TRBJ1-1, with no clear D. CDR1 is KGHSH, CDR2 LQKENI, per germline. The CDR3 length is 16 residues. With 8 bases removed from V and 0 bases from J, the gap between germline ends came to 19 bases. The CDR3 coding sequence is TGTGCCAGCGCCCCGGTCACGGAAAAGATGAACACTGAAGCTTTCTTT. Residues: CASAPVTEKMNTEAFF.